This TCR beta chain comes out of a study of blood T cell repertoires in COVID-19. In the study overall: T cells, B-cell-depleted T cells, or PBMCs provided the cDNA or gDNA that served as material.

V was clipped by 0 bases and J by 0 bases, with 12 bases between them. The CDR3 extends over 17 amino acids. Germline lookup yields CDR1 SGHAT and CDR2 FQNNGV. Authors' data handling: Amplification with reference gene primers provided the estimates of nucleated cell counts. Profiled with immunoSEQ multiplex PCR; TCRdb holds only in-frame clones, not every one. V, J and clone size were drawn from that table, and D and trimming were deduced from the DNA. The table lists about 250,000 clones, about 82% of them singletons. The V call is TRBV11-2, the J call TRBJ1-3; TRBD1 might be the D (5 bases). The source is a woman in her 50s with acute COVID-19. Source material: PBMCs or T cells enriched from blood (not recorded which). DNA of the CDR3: TGTGCCAGCAGCTTAGAGTTCCAGGGCAGCTCTGGAAACACCATATATTTT. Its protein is CASSLEFQGSSGNTIYF. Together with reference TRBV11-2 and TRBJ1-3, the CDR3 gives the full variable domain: EAGVAQSPRYKIIEKRQSVAFWCNPISGHATLYWYQQILGQGPKLLIQFQNNGVVDDSQLPKDRFSAERLKGVDSTLKIQPAKLEDSAVYLCASSLEFQGSSGNTIYFGEGSWLTVV.